These 12 T cell receptor beta chains originate from one sample sequenced in a study of immune cell composition in non-small cell lung cancer. Clones were sequenced by immunoSEQ multiplex PCR, and TCRdb holds only the in-frame ones, with some missing. The sample carries about 940 clones, around three quarters recorded once. The material sequenced was lung tumor tissue. The receptor set was obtained from a human donor with non-small cell lung cancer.

The sample holds a few counts of this clone. This rearrangement joins TRBV5-4 to TRBJ2-7; TRBD1 aligns across 7 bases. V was clipped by 2 bases and J by 1 base; unmatched bases: 3. The V gene's germline CDR1 is SGHNT and CDR2 YYREEE (reference sequence). The CDR3 has 14 amino acids. The CDR3 nucleotides are TGTGCCAGCAGCTTAAGGGGGCGATCCTACGAGCAGTACTTC. This codes for CASSLRGRSYEQYF.

The chain combines TRBV4-1 with TRBJ1-4; unclear D gene. Germline V lookup: CDR1 MGHRA, CDR2 YSYEKL. The CDR3 loop spans 17 amino acids. Trimming shortened V by 0 bases and J by 0 bases, and 11 bases separated the two germline ends. The CDR3 DNA follows: TGCGCCAGCAGCCAAGAAGTAAAGAGGGCAACTAATGAAAAACTGTTTTTT. Translating it yields CASSQEVKRATNEKLFF.

The gene calls are TRBV4-3 and TRBJ2-5; D is possibly TRBD1 (6 bases). The length of the CDR3 is 15 residues. Trimming stripped 4 bases from V and 1 base from J, with 13 bases between. CDR1 LGHNA and CDR2 YSLEER come from the germline V gene. CDR3 region: CASSRHSDSQETQYF. For the CDR3, the DNA is TGCGCCAGCAGCCGACACTCGGACAGCCAAGAGACCCAGTACTTC.

This chain joins TRBV28 and TRBJ2-1; 14 nucleotides match TRBD2. The CDR3 sequence is 18 residues long. CDR1 is MDHEN, CDR2 SYDVKM, per germline. The V gene end was trimmed by 5 bases and the J gene end by 0 bases; junction bases not matched to a gene: 6. The CDR3 loop is CASSLRTSGGSSYNEQFF. DNA for the CDR3: TGTGCCAGCAGTCTCCGGACTAGCGGGGGGAGCTCCTACAATGAGCAGTTCTTC.

This sequence joins TRBV19 and TRBJ1-2; 8 nucleotides match TRBD1. Germline V gene sequence: CDR1 LNHDA, CDR2 SQIVND (reference sequence). CDR3 length equals 15 residues. V lost 7 bases and J lost 5; bases outside the gene matches: 12. The CDR3 nucleotides are TGTGCCAGTAAAAGGCCGACAGGGGAGAAATATGGCTACACCTTC. This translates into CASKRPTGEKYGYTF.

The chain is built from TRBV10-2 and TRBJ2-2, with 7 positions matching TRBD1. Germline V lookup: CDR1 WSHSY, CDR2 SAAADI. Losses at the gene ends were 0 bases for V and 1 base for J; bases not matched to a gene: 5. CDR3 length: 17 amino acids. CDR3 in DNA: TGCGCCAGCAGTGAGTCACAGGGGATAGGGAACACCGGGGAGCTGTTTTTT. It codes for CASSESQGIGNTGELFF.

The rearrangement uses TRBV5-8 and TRBJ2-7; no firm D call. This CDR3 contains 13 residues. Trimming took 5 bases from V and 3 from J, leaving 12 bases between them. From germline, CDR1 is SGHTS and CDR2 YDEGEE. As DNA, the CDR3 is TGTGCCAGCAGACCGAACAGTTACTACGAGCAGTACTTC. It yields the protein CASRPNSYYEQYF.

This chain connects TRBV19 to TRBJ2-2; possible D gene TRBD1, 6 bases. V shed 7 bases and J shed 5 bases, with 17 bases lying between them. This CDR3 is 15 amino acids long. The germline V gene encodes CDR1 LNHDA and CDR2 SQIVND (reference sequence). The CDR3 sequence is CASIGEVRGTGELFF. The CDR3 nucleotides read TGTGCCAGTATTGGTGAGGTTAGGGGGACCGGGGAGCTGTTTTTT.

The chain recombines TRBV29-1 with TRBJ1-1; 7 bases map to TRBD1. Losses at the gene ends were 6 bases for V and 10 bases for J; bases not matched to a gene: 8. The CDR3 consists of 11 residues. Germline V gene sequence: CDR1 SQVTM, CDR2 ANQGSEA. In DNA form, the CDR3 reads TGCAGCGTCCTCGAGTCAGGGGGAGCTTTCTTT. Protein: CSVLESGGAFF.

This clone was seen once. This rearrangement joins TRBV5-8 to TRBJ1-2; D is unclear. V was cut by 3 bases and J by 7 bases, with 7 bases left in between. Germline values: CDR1 SGHTS, CDR2 YDEGEE. The CDR3 runs to 11 residues. CDR3 loop: CASSSGSGYTF. The DNA for the CDR3 is TGTGCCAGCAGCTCGGGTTCTGGCTACACCTTC.

The V call is TRBV4-3, the J call TRBJ2-1; 9 positions agree with TRBD2. The J segment lost 4 bases and the V segment lost 3 bases, leaving 7 bases of the junction unmatched. Per the germline V gene, CDR1 is LGHNA and CDR2 is YSLEER. The CDR3 is made up of 16 amino acids. The CDR3 region is CASSQEGLARYNEQFF. CDR3 DNA sequence: TGCGCCAGCAGCCAGGAGGGACTAGCCAGGTACAATGAGCAGTTCTTC.

This clone was seen a single time. This sequence joins TRBV7-9 and TRBJ1-1; D uncertain. CDR3 length: 14 residues. With 4 bases removed from V and 3 bases from J, the gap between germline ends came to 12 bases. The germline V gene encodes CDR1 SEHNR and CDR2 FQNEAQ (reference sequence). CDR3 nucleotide sequence: TGTGCCAGCAGCTCGGGCGTGGGGTACACTGAAGCTTTCTTT. Amino acids: CASSSGVGYTEAFF.